This TCR beta chain was observed in a study of T cell repertoires in cytomegalovirus infection. MiXCR, applied by TCRdb to the reads, yields one record per CDR3 protein. This table holds hundreds of thousands of distinct CDR3 sequences, about 44% found once. V was cut by 1 base and J by 6 bases, with 16 bases left in between. The CDR3 has 15 residues. CDR1 is MNHEY and CDR2 is SMNVEV in the germline V gene (reference sequence). About this clonotype itself: The target antigen is unknown.

The starting material was cultured PBMCs, obtained from culture after CMV antigen stimulation. The chain recombines TRBV27 with TRBJ2-7; either TRBD1 or TRBD2 may fit D (6 bases each). The receptor was isolated from a human donor in good health (CMV status not recorded). Some clones in this sample may be carry-over from other donors' samples. CDR3 amino acids: CASSLLGGGPREQYF. The DNA of the CDR3 is TGTGCCAGCAGTTTATTGGGGGGCGGTCCCCGCGAGCAGTACTTC.